Each of the 30 T cell receptor beta chains below was sequenced from the same sample in a study of blood T cell repertoires in COVID-19. The data were produced by immunoSEQ multiplex PCR, yet TCRdb's version contains in-frame clones alone and is incomplete. The profile shows hundreds of thousands of clones, around four fifths of them singletons. The sequencing input was peripheral blood. The receptors shown here come from a woman aged 50 to 60 with active or convalescent COVID-19.

V is TRBV30 and J is TRBJ2-5, with 7 bases identical to TRBD2. With V trimmed by 5 bases and J by 5 bases, 8 bases remained unmatched. The CDR3 length is 13 residues. CDR1 GTSNPN and CDR2 SVGIG come from the germline V gene (reference sequence). In DNA, the CDR3 is TGTGCCTGGTCCCTGGGGGGGACGGAGACCCAGTACTTC. Translation: CAWSLGGTETQYF. The complete variable domain, with remaining parts taken from reference TRBV30 and TRBJ2-5, reads SQTIHQWPATLVQPVGSPLSLECTVEGTSNPNLYWYRQAAGRGLQLLFYSVGIGQISSEVPQNLSASRPQDRQFILSSKKLLLSDSGFYLCAWSLGGTETQYFGPGTRLLVL.

This chain links TRBV9 with TRBJ2-3, with D hard to call. Deletions cut 3 bases from V and 6 bases from J, with 14 bases between. CDR3 length: 14 amino acids. From germline, CDR1 is SGDLS and CDR2 YYNGEE. The DNA of the CDR3 is TGTGCCAGCAGCGAGTACGCCGCGGCGGATACGCAGTATTTT. The encoded protein is CASSEYAAADTQYF.

The V and J genes are TRBV29-1 and TRBJ1-2; TRBD1 matches at 9 bases. The CDR3 covers 14 residues. Germline V gene sequence: CDR1 SQVTM, CDR2 ANQGSEA. V lost 1 base, J lost 4 bases, and 4 bases stayed unmatched. The chain's CDR3 is CSVEGTGAPYGYTF. The DNA for the CDR3 is TGCAGCGTTGAAGGGACAGGGGCACCCTATGGCTACACCTTC.

The chain employs TRBV6-1 and TRBJ2-5; D gene unclear. CDR1 MNHNS and CDR2 SASEGT come from the germline V gene. V was trimmed by 0 bases and J by 1 base, leaving 15 bases between them. The CDR3 is 17 residues long. The CDR3 coding sequence is TGTGCCAGCAGTGAAGCGAGTCGGGTTTCTTTCCAAGAGACCCAGTACTTC. It codes for CASSEASRVSFQETQYF.

V usage is TRBV29-1 and J usage is TRBJ2-7; 7 positions agree with TRBD2. This CDR3 region has 14 residues. Looked up from germline, CDR1 is SQVTM and CDR2 is ANQGSEA. Trimming took 0 bases from V and 6 from J; bases not matched to a gene: 8. CDR3 amino acids: CSVEDSWTRSEQYF. In nucleotides, the CDR3 is TGCAGCGTTGAAGATTCCTGGACTAGGTCCGAGCAGTACTTC.

The sample holds one count of this clone. The chain employs TRBV24-1 and TRBJ1-2; no clear D. Trimming cost V 2 bases and J 1 base, with 10 bases left between them. CDR1 is KGHDR, CDR2 SFDVKD, per germline. The CDR3 covers 15 residues. This chain's CDR3 is CATSDSRDFNYGYTF. CDR3 bases: TGTGCCACCAGTGATTCCCGGGATTTTAACTATGGCTACACCTTC.

The V call is TRBV19, the J call TRBJ1-1; TRBD1 matches 8 bases. The CDR3 is 16 amino acids. V dropped 7 bases and J dropped 0; count of bases not matched to a gene: 10. CDR1 is LNHDA and CDR2 is SQIVND in the germline V gene (reference sequence). CDR3 loop: CASTILTGGMNTEAFF. Here the CDR3 DNA reads TGTGCCAGTACCATCCTTACAGGGGGAATGAACACTGAAGCTTTCTTT.

V and J are TRBV3-1 (or the pseudogene TRBV3-2) and TRBJ2-1; tentative D call: TRBD2 (5 bases). V lost 0 bases, J lost 5 bases, and 8 bases lay in between. CDR1 and CDR2 from the germline V gene are LGHDT and YNNKEL (reference sequence). The CDR3 runs 14 residues. In DNA form, the CDR3 reads TGTGCCAGCAGCCAAGAGGTCGGGGACAATGAGCAGTTCTTC. Translated, it gives CASSQEVGDNEQFF.

The V call is TRBV14, the J call TRBJ2-3, with 9 bases aligning to TRBD2. Germline CDR1 SGHDN, CDR2 FVKESK. The junction had 14 bases not matched to a gene; V was cut back by 0 bases and J by 4 bases. The CDR3 extends over 19 amino acids. The CDR3 nucleotides read TGTGCCAGCAGCCAAGATCAACGGCCTAGCGGGATAAGGGCAGATACGCAGTATTTT. It is translated as CASSQDQRPSGIRADTQYF.

The CDR3 DNA follows: TGTGCCAGCAGCCAAGCGGAGACAGCCAATTCACCCCTCCACTTT. It specifies CASSQAETANSPLHF. V gene TRBV3-1 (or the pseudogene TRBV3-2) combines with J gene TRBJ1-6; TRBD1 is a possible D gene (5 bases). The germline V and J ends were trimmed by 1 base and 7 bases, with 11 bases remaining between them. CDR3 length: 15 residues. Germline-derived CDR1 and CDR2 are LGHDT and YNNKEL (reference sequence).

V is TRBV28 and J is TRBJ1-3, with 7 bases aligning to TRBD1. The CDR3 has 15 amino acids. In germline, CDR1 is MDHEN, CDR2 SYDVKM. Trimming took 5 bases from V and 3 from J; bases not matched to a gene: 7. This CDR3 reads CASSGTVGHGNTIYF. CDR3 DNA: TGTGCCAGCAGTGGGACAGTGGGGCATGGAAACACCATATATTTT.

The rearrangement uses TRBV10-3 and TRBJ2-5; the D gene is possibly TRBD1 (5 bases). In germline, CDR1 is ENHRY, CDR2 SYGVKD. The CDR3 has 14 residues. The V gene lost 11 bases and the J gene lost 1 base, with 17 bases spanning the gap. CDR3 DNA sequence: TGTGCCGTCGGTCAGGGCCGTACCCAAGAGACCCAGTACTTC. Protein product: CAVGQGRTQETQYF.

The chain links TRBV28 to TRBJ1-1; the D is unclear. V was trimmed by 5 bases and J by 1 base, leaving 14 bases between them. The CDR3 spans 15 residues. Germline CDR1 reads MDHEN; CDR2 reads SYDVKM. The CDR3 loop is CASSLSAAPNTEAFF. The DNA for the CDR3 is TGTGCCAGCAGTCTATCAGCAGCGCCGAACACTGAAGCTTTCTTT. The whole variable domain, filled in from reference TRBV28 and TRBJ1-1, reads DVKVTQSSRYLVKRTGEKVFLECVQDMDHENMFWYRQDPGLGLRLIYFSYDVKMKEKGDIPEGYSVSREKKERFSLILESASTNQTSMYLCASSLSAAPNTEAFFGQGTRLTVV.

The chain links TRBV7-2 to TRBJ2-2; 9 bases are shared with TRBD2. The CDR3 length is 17 residues. With 1 base clipped from V and 6 bases from J, the junction kept 9 bases outside the gene matches. Germline-derived CDR1 and CDR2 are SGHTA and FQGNSA. CDR3 in DNA: TGTGCCAGCAGCTTAGTCTTACCTAGCGGGATCCCCGGGGAGCTGTTTTTT. Protein sequence: CASSLVLPSGIPGELFF. Based on the CDR3 plus reference TRBV7-2 and TRBJ2-2, the full variable domain is GAGVSQSPSNKVTEKGKDVELRCDPISGHTALYWYRQSLGQGLEFLIYFQGNSAPDKSGLPSDRFSAERTGGSVSTLTIQRTQQEDSAVYLCASSLVLPSGIPGELFFGEGSRLTVL.

The chain links TRBV19 to TRBJ1-6; D not certain. The CDR3 consists of 12 residues. Germline V lookup: CDR1 LNHDA, CDR2 SQIVND (reference sequence). V shed 7 bases and J shed 7 bases, with 8 bases lying between them. In nucleotides, the CDR3 is TGTGCCAGTAATTTGCGGAATTCACCCCTCCACTTT. As protein: CASNLRNSPLHF. The whole variable domain, filled in from reference TRBV19 and TRBJ1-6, reads DGGITQSPKYLFRKEGQNVTLSCEQNLNHDAMYWYRQDPGQGLRLIYYSQIVNDFQKGDIAEGYSVSREKKESFPLTVTSAQKNPTAFYLCASNLRNSPLHFGNGTRLTVT.

This sequence joins TRBV27 and TRBJ1-1, with a weak D call TRBD1 (5 bases). Germline CDR1 is MNHEY and CDR2 is SMNVEV (reference sequence). Trimming pared 5 bases from V and 3 bases from J, leaving 16 bases between. The CDR3 loop spans 15 amino acids. CDR3 sequence (DNA): TGTGCCAGCAGTCCTCTTGGCGGGGGTGACACTGAAGCTTTCTTT. It is translated as CASSPLGGGDTEAFF.

This clone appeared a single time. The chain links TRBV10-2 to TRBJ2-5; 11 positions agree with TRBD2. Germline assignment: CDR1 WSHSY and CDR2 SAAADI. The V gene end was trimmed by 2 bases and the J gene end by 1 base; junction bases not matched to a gene: 6. The CDR3 loop spans 17 amino acids. The CDR3: CASSEGLLAGVQETQYF. DNA for the CDR3: TGCGCCAGCAGTGAGGGGCTACTAGCGGGAGTCCAAGAGACCCAGTACTTC.

The chain carries TRBV7-6 and TRBJ2-7, with D tentatively TRBD1 (5 bases). Germline V CDR1 and CDR2: SGHVS, FNYEAQ. The CDR3 runs 16 residues. The V end was cut by 5 bases, the J end by 5 bases, with 22 bases between. The CDR3 coding sequence is TGTGCCAGCAGCACTGGGGCCCTAGAAAGGTCGGACGAGCAGTACTTC. Translating it yields CASSTGALERSDEQYF.

V gene TRBV5-4 combines with J gene TRBJ2-3; TRBD2 agrees at 14 bases. Germline CDR1 and CDR2: SGHNT and YYREEE (reference sequence). The CDR3 contains 17 residues. V shed 4 bases, J shed 2 bases, and the junction held 6 bases outside the gene matches. The CDR3 bases are TGTGCCAGCAGCCCGGGACTAGCGGGAGTGTTCACAGATACGCAGTATTTT. Translating it yields CASSPGLAGVFTDTQYF.

The chain is built from TRBV25-1 and TRBJ1-1, with D possibly matching TRBD1 (5 bases). There are 11 residues in the CDR3. Looked up from germline, CDR1 is MGHDK and CDR2 is SYGVNS. V was cut by 1 base and J by 10 bases, with 7 bases left in between. This chain's CDR3 is CASSEWGRAFF. In nucleotides, the CDR3 is TGTGCCAGCAGTGAATGGGGCCGAGCTTTCTTT.

CDR3 sequence: CSVPSERVGGYTF. DNA for the CDR3: TGCAGCGTTCCCAGCGAGCGGGTGGGCGGCTACACCTTC. This chain connects TRBV29-1 to TRBJ1-2; D remains unclear. Trimming left V 5 bases short and J 8 bases short, with 18 bases between. CDR1 and CDR2 (germline): SQVTM, ANQGSEA. The CDR3 extends over 13 amino acids.

V gene TRBV5-1 combines with J gene TRBJ2-7; 9 nucleotides match TRBD1. In germline, CDR1 is SGHRS, CDR2 YFSETQ. V shed 4 bases and J 2 bases; nucleotides not matched to a gene: 10. The CDR3 covers 16 residues. CDR3 sequence: CASSRTGTGKTYEQYF. CDR3 sequence (DNA): TGCGCCAGCAGCCGTACCGGGACAGGGAAAACCTACGAGCAGTACTTC.

CDR3 in DNA: TGTGCCAGCGGAGACGGGGCGGGGGGTGCCCAGCATTTT. Translating it yields CASGDGAGGAQHF. The chain employs TRBV6-5 and TRBJ1-5; a possible D gene is TRBD1 (5 bases). Germline assignment: CDR1 MNHEY and CDR2 SVGAGI. CDR3 length equals 13 residues. With 8 bases removed from V and 11 bases from J, the gap between germline ends came to 19 bases.

The V and J genes are TRBV11-2 and TRBJ2-7; 9 nucleotides line up with TRBD2. J lost 2 bases, V lost 6 bases, and 2 bases had no gene match. CDR3 length: 13 amino acids. The V gene's germline CDR1 is SGHAT and CDR2 FQNNGV. CDR3 protein: CASRERGAYEQYF. The CDR3 bases are TGTGCCAGCAGAGAGCGGGGGGCCTACGAGCAGTACTTC.

The rearrangement joins TRBV19 to TRBJ2-1, with 8 bases matching TRBD2. CDR1 and CDR2 from the germline V gene are LNHDA and SQIVND (reference sequence). This CDR3 spans 17 amino acids. The V and J ends lost 1 base and 2 bases, in that order; junction bases with no gene match: 7. In nucleotides, the CDR3 is TGTGCCAGTAGTATAGGGGGTAGCGGGACCACCTACAATGAGCAGTTCTTC. Its protein is CASSIGGSGTTYNEQFF.

This clone turned up a few times. This chain uses TRBV2 with TRBJ2-7; D is possibly TRBD2 (7 bases). CDR3 length equals 14 residues. From germline, CDR1 is SNHLY and CDR2 FYNNEI. The V end lost 7 bases, the J end lost 6 bases, and 19 bases lay between the germline ends. In DNA form, the CDR3 reads TGTGCCAGCACACGGGGGGCGGGATTCCTCGAGCAGTACTTC. This sequence encodes CASTRGAGFLEQYF. The variable domain in full, completed from reference TRBV2 and TRBJ2-7, reads EPEVTQTPSHQVTQMGQEVILRCVPISNHLYFYWYRQILGQKVEFLVSFYNNEISEKSEIFDDQFSVERPDGSNFTLKIRSTKLEDSAMYFCASTRGAGFLEQYFGPGTRLTVT.

The chain recombines TRBV9 with TRBJ1-1; D is possibly TRBD1 (5 bases). Germline loops: CDR1 SGDLS, CDR2 YYNGEE. V gave up 0 bases and J gave up 8 bases, with 11 bases separating them. The CDR3 has 13 residues. The chain's CDR3 is CASSVDGGREAFF. CDR3 bases: TGTGCCAGCAGCGTAGACGGGGGAAGAGAAGCTTTCTTT.

This rearrangement joins TRBV18 to TRBJ2-7, with a weak D call TRBD2 (6 bases). The CDR3 length is 13 residues. Trimming left V 0 bases short and J 7 bases short, with 10 bases between. The V gene's germline CDR1 is KGHSH and CDR2 LQKENI. The CDR3 DNA follows: TGTGCCAGCTCACCACCTAATGGGGGGGAGCAGTACTTC. This codes for CASSPPNGGEQYF.

The rearrangement links TRBV24-1 to TRBJ2-2, with 8 bases lining up with TRBD2. V gave up 3 bases and J gave up 6 bases; unmatched junction bases: 8. The CDR3 totals 16 residues. Per the germline V gene, CDR1 is KGHDR and CDR2 is SFDVKD. The CDR3 sequence is CATSDPSGSLAGELFF. CDR3 DNA sequence: TGTGCCACCAGTGATCCTAGCGGGTCGCTAGCCGGGGAGCTGTTTTTT.

The chain links TRBV5-4 to TRBJ2-1; the match to TRBD2 covers 8 bases. Unmatched junction bases numbered 7, after V lost 4 bases and J lost 4 bases. From germline, CDR1 is SGHNT and CDR2 YYREEE (reference sequence). This CDR3 comprises 15 residues. CDR3 in DNA: TGTGCCAGCAGCCACGAGGTAGCGGGGTACAATGAGCAGTTCTTC. Encoded protein: CASSHEVAGYNEQFF.